The 26 T cell receptor beta chains below all came from one sample that was sequenced in a study of shared clonotypes between healthy human individuals. Generated by immunoSEQ multiplex PCR, the TCRdb table keeps only in-frame clones and is missing some. Of some 200,000 clones listed, approximately 62% are singletons. Specimen: memory CD4+ T cells sorted from blood. Subset: CD45RA-negative fraction. The source of these receptors is a man aged 25-40 years in good health.

This CDR3 reads CASSGPRGVEEKLFF. DNA for the CDR3: TGTGCCAGCAGCGGACCGAGAGGGGTAGAGGAAAAACTGTTTTTT. The chain uses TRBV13 and TRBJ1-4; perhaps TRBD1 as D (5 bases). The CDR3 is 15 residues long. Germline CDR1 is PRHDT and CDR2 is FYEKMQ (reference sequence). Trimming took off 5 bases at V and 8 bases at J, with 18 bases between the two ends.

The gene calls are TRBV7-2 and TRBJ2-2; D is possibly TRBD1 (6 bases). The germline V and J ends were trimmed by 5 bases and 1 base, with 11 bases remaining between them. In germline, CDR1 is SGHTA, CDR2 FQGNSA. The CDR3 runs to 15 residues. The CDR3 loop reads CASSRYRENTGELFF. In DNA, the CDR3 is TGTGCCAGCAGCCGTTACAGGGAGAACACCGGGGAGCTGTTTTTT.

The gene calls are TRBV18 and TRBJ2-5; D is perhaps TRBD2 (6 bases). CDR1 is KGHSH and CDR2 is LQKENI in the germline V gene. V was clipped by 2 bases and J by 5 bases, with 9 bases between them. The CDR3 is 13 amino acids. The CDR3 loop reads CASSPTSWETQYF. In DNA form, the CDR3 reads TGTGCCAGCTCACCAACTAGCTGGGAGACCCAGTACTTC.

The V call is TRBV5-5, the J call TRBJ1-1; no firm D call. The CDR3 runs to 14 residues. Germline V gene sequence: CDR1 SGHKS, CDR2 YYEKEE (reference sequence). V lost 4 bases and J 1 base, leaving 11 bases between the germline ends. CDR3 protein: CASSQSPANTEAFF. In nucleotides, the CDR3 is TGTGCCAGCAGCCAAAGTCCGGCGAACACTGAAGCTTTCTTT.

The chain carries TRBV5-1 and TRBJ2-5; 7 bases match TRBD2. This CDR3 is 18 amino acids long. Germline lookup yields CDR1 SGHRS and CDR2 YFSETQ. The V segment lost 2 bases and the J segment 5 bases; nucleotides outside the gene matches: 18. In nucleotides, the CDR3 is TGCGCCAGCAGCTTATTCAGCCTAGCGGACTCCGGTCGGGAGACCCAGTACTTC. This codes for CASSLFSLADSGRETQYF.

J is TRBJ2-7 and V is TRBV5-8, with a possible D match to TRBD1 (6 bases). V was pared by 2 bases and J by 3 bases, with 18 bases between. Looked up from germline, CDR1 is SGHTS and CDR2 is YDEGEE. The CDR3 consists of 16 residues. The CDR3 sequence is CASSFDYRVIGYEQYF. CDR3 DNA sequence: TGTGCCAGCAGCTTTGACTACAGGGTTATCGGCTACGAGCAGTACTTC.

The chain links TRBV18 to TRBJ2-1, with no clear D. V lost 2 bases and J lost 8, with 4 bases in between. Germline V CDR1 and CDR2: KGHSH, LQKENI. The CDR3 loop spans 11 amino acids. CDR3 sequence: CASSPFDEQFF. The CDR3, as DNA: TGTGCCAGCTCACCATTCGATGAGCAGTTCTTC.

V gene TRBV6-6 combines with J gene TRBJ2-7; D is unclear. Looked up from germline, CDR1 is MNHNY and CDR2 is SVGAGI (reference sequence). The CDR3 sequence is 16 residues long. The V and J ends lost 2 bases and 1 base respectively, with 15 bases between them. The CDR3 DNA follows: TGTGCCAGCAGTTACGGCGTGGCGCAGGTGTCCTACGAGCAGTACTTC. Its translation: CASSYGVAQVSYEQYF.

This chain joins TRBV5-1 and TRBJ2-5, with D perhaps matching TRBD2 (7 bases). The germline V gene has CDR1 SGHRS and CDR2 YFSETQ. V lost 4 bases, J lost 2 bases, and 12 bases lay in between. This CDR3 comprises 14 residues. The CDR3 nucleotides are TGCGCCAGCAGCAGGGGGGGCGGACAAGAGACCCAGTACTTC. Encoded protein: CASSRGGGQETQYF.

Comments on this clone: Other DNA sequences in the same sample also yield this CDR3. The chain couples TRBV7-9 to TRBJ2-1; 10 bases match TRBD2. Germline CDR1 and CDR2: SEHNR and FQNEAQ (reference sequence). CDR3 length: 16 residues. V trimming: 0 bases; J trimming: 1 base; junction bases outside the gene matches: 0. The DNA of the CDR3 is TGTGCCAGCAGCTTAGCACTAGCGGGATCCTACAATGAGCAGTTCTTC. Amino acid sequence: CASSLALAGSYNEQFF.

This clone showed up just once. A read error may explain this, as a much larger clone is one base away. The rearrangement joins TRBV11-2 to TRBJ1-1; weak D call: TRBD1 (6 bases). Per the germline V gene, CDR1 is SGHAT and CDR2 is FQNNGV. The CDR3 is 13 residues long. CDR3 region: CTSRFRGGTEAFF. CDR3 coding DNA: TGTACCAGCAGGTTCAGGGGAGGGACTGAAGCTTTCTTT.

Concerning this clone itself: A far larger clone is just one base off, so this is likely a read error. The chain carries TRBV5-4 and TRBJ2-7; TRBD2 is a possible D gene (6 bases). There are 14 residues in the CDR3. Germline V gene sequence: CDR1 SGHNT, CDR2 YYREEE (reference sequence). The V and J ends lost 0 bases and 2 bases respectively, with 9 bases between them. The chain's CDR3 is CASSLAGVAYEQYF. In DNA form, the CDR3 reads TGTGCCAGCAGCTTGGCGGGAGTTGCCTACGAGCAGTACTTC.

The chain's CDR3 is CASSPKQGDLNTEAFF. Written as DNA, the CDR3 is TGTGCCAGCTCCCCTAAACAGGGCGATTTGAACACTGAAGCTTTCTTT. The gene calls are TRBV18 and TRBJ1-1; D is possibly TRBD1 (6 bases). Looked up from germline, CDR1 is KGHSH and CDR2 is LQKENI. V shed 6 bases and J shed 0 bases, with 17 bases lying between them. This CDR3 spans 16 amino acids.

This chain uses TRBV5-4 with TRBJ2-5, with TRBD2 as a possible D gene (5 bases). V dropped 4 bases and J dropped 2 bases, with 15 bases sitting between them. Germline CDR1 reads SGHNT; CDR2 reads YYREEE (reference sequence). This CDR3 region has 15 residues. The CDR3 loop is CASSLPRTSQETQYF. The CDR3 bases are TGTGCCAGCAGCCTGCCCCGAACTAGTCAAGAGACCCAGTACTTC.

This clone was detected only a few times. The rearrangement joins TRBV7-2 to TRBJ2-1; 10 bases agree with TRBD2. V lost 2 bases to trimming and J lost 7 bases; unmatched junction nucleotides: 11. Germline V gene lookup returns CDR1 SGHTA and CDR2 FQGNSA. The CDR3 consists of 17 residues. CDR3 sequence (DNA): TGTGCCAGCAGCTTACCAATCTTTAGCGGGAGGCGGAATGAGCAGTTCTTC. This codes for CASSLPIFSGRRNEQFF. Full variable domain (rest looked up from reference TRBV7-2 and TRBJ2-1): GAGVSQSPSNKVTEKGKDVELRCDPISGHTALYWYRQSLGQGLEFLIYFQGNSAPDKSGLPSDRFSAERTGGSVSTLTIQRTQQEDSAVYLCASSLPIFSGRRNEQFFGPGTRLTVL.

The rearrangement joins TRBV28 to TRBJ1-1; TRBD1 matches at 7 bases. The CDR3 loop spans 12 amino acids. The V and J ends lost 7 bases and 14 bases, in that order; junction bases with no gene match: 13. Per the germline V gene, CDR1 is MDHEN and CDR2 is SYDVKM. CDR3 protein: CASNLGQALVFF. CDR3 sequence (DNA): TGTGCCAGCAACCTCGGACAGGCCCTAGTCTTCTTT.

The chain combines TRBV21-1 with TRBJ2-5; TRBD2, the table's D call, lacks a check against the DNA. TRBV21-1 is a pseudogene. CDR3 size: 15 residues. The CDR3 DNA sequence: TGTGCCACGGAAGAAGCAGGGACTAGCGAAGAGACCCAGTACTTC. Encoded protein: CATEEAGTSEETQYF.

The chain joins TRBV5-1 to TRBJ2-3; a possible D gene is TRBD1 (5 bases). CDR3 length: 18 residues. Germline V lookup: CDR1 SGHRS, CDR2 YFSETQ. Between the trimmed V and J ends, which lost 7 bases and 9 bases, there was a span of 33 bases. CDR3 in amino acids: CASQKRGATVYASYTQYF. The CDR3 DNA reads as TGCGCCAGCCAAAAAAGGGGTGCGACAGTTTATGCCTCGTACACGCAGTATTTT.

The chain uses TRBV5-4 and TRBJ2-1; D uncertain. The V and J ends lost 0 bases and 9 bases respectively, with 10 bases between them. Germline loops: CDR1 SGHNT, CDR2 YYREEE (reference sequence). The CDR3 sequence is 13 residues long. The CDR3 sequence is CASSLDSFGEQFF. In DNA form, the CDR3 reads TGTGCCAGCAGCTTGGATAGTTTCGGTGAGCAGTTCTTC.

This chain joins TRBV5-1 and TRBJ2-1; 9 bases match TRBD2. The CDR3 runs to 15 residues. V dropped 0 bases and J dropped 4; count of bases not matched to a gene: 2. CDR1 and CDR2 (germline): SGHRS, YFSETQ. The DNA for the CDR3 is TGCGCCAGCAGCTTGGCTAGCGGGATGTACAATGAGCAGTTCTTC. Translation gives CASSLASGMYNEQFF.

This rearrangement joins TRBV19 to TRBJ2-1; 7 bases match TRBD1. The CDR3 extends over 12 amino acids. V was clipped by 9 bases and J by 4 bases; unmatched bases: 3. Germline CDR1 LNHDA, CDR2 SQIVND (reference sequence). CDR3 protein: CASTTGYNEQFF. The CDR3 bases are TGTGCCAGCACGACAGGGTACAATGAGCAGTTCTTC.

The V call is TRBV6-5, the J call TRBJ1-1; D may be TRBD1 (5 bases). Trimming pared 2 bases from V and 4 bases from J, leaving 8 bases between. The CDR3 length is 13 residues. From germline, CDR1 is MNHEY and CDR2 SVGAGI. The chain's CDR3 is CASSYLGATEAFF. DNA for the CDR3: TGTGCCAGCAGTTACCTAGGGGCCACTGAAGCTTTCTTT.

The DNA for the CDR3 is TGTGCCAGCAGTTTAAAAACTACAGAGGAAGCTTTCTTT. Protein sequence: CASSLKTTEEAFF. V usage is TRBV27 and J usage is TRBJ1-1; the D is unclear. Per the germline V gene, CDR1 is MNHEY and CDR2 is SMNVEV (reference sequence). The CDR3 is 13 residues long. Trimming pared 2 bases from V and 8 bases from J, leaving 12 bases between.

This chain links TRBV7-3 with TRBJ2-3; D is perhaps TRBD2 (6 bases). Germline V gives CDR1 SGHTA, CDR2 FQGTGA. Trimming took off 2 bases at V and 8 bases at J, with 11 bases between the two ends. The CDR3 covers 13 residues. CDR3 nucleotide sequence: TGTGCCAGCAGCTTAGGGGCCGGGAGTACGCAGTATTTT. It encodes CASSLGAGSTQYF.

Only one count was recorded for this clone. The genes are TRBV27 and TRBJ1-5; TRBD1 aligns across 8 bases. Germline values: CDR1 MNHEY, CDR2 SMNVEV (reference sequence). V was pared by 3 bases and J by 0 bases, with 7 bases of the junction left unmatched. The CDR3 has 17 residues. The CDR3 bases are TGTGCCAGCAGTTTTGGGACAGGACTACTTAGCAATCAGCCCCAGCATTTT. It is translated as CASSFGTGLLSNQPQHF.

Worth noting for this clone: The identical CDR3 is also encoded by other nucleotide sequences in the sample. The rearrangement links TRBV14 to TRBJ1-1; the D is unclear. Per germline, CDR1 SGHDN and CDR2 FVKESK. CDR3 length: 14 residues. Trimming cost V 0 bases and J 1 base, with 6 bases left between them. For the CDR3, the DNA is TGTGCCAGCAGCCAAGATTCTGGGAACACTGAAGCTTTCTTT. This codes for CASSQDSGNTEAFF.